A single sample is the source of the 8 T cell receptor beta chains below, sequenced in a study of blood T cell repertoires in COVID-19. The data were produced by immunoSEQ multiplex PCR, yet TCRdb's version contains in-frame clones alone and is incomplete. The top ten clones hold 7.8% of a sample with around 190,000 clones, roughly 80% of them seen once. Specimen: peripheral blood. The receptors shown here come from a woman aged 55-70 years with COVID-19, enrolled during active disease.

This chain joins TRBV27 and TRBJ2-5; 9 bases align to TRBD1. Per germline, CDR1 MNHEY and CDR2 SMNVEV (reference sequence). The V segment lost 5 bases and the J segment 1 base; nucleotides outside the gene matches: 11. The CDR3 consists of 17 residues. The CDR3 coding sequence is TGTGCCAGCAGTATCAGGCACGGGACAGGGCGCCAAGAGACCCAGTACTTC. Its translation: CASSIRHGTGRQETQYF.

The chain has TRBV5-3 and TRBJ1-2; 8 positions agree with TRBD1. TRBV5-3 is classed as an ORF, of uncertain function. The CDR3 runs 17 residues. V trimming: 1 base; J trimming: 1 base; junction bases outside the gene matches: 9. The CDR3: CARSLSVRDRRNYGYTF. As DNA, the CDR3 is TGTGCCAGAAGCTTGAGCGTCCGGGACAGGCGTAACTATGGCTACACCTTC.

This clone was seen more than once but under ten times. The sample contains more than one DNA sequence encoding this CDR3. The chain combines TRBV28 with TRBJ2-7; D unresolved. Germline V gives CDR1 MDHEN, CDR2 SYDVKM. V shed 2 bases and J shed 3 bases, with 2 bases lying between them. This CDR3 contains 11 residues. DNA of the CDR3: TGTGCCAGCAGTTTACGCTACGAGCAGTACTTC. This sequence encodes CASSLRYEQYF.

This chain connects TRBV5-4 to TRBJ2-2; D possibly corresponds to TRBD2 (5 bases). The CDR3 length is 16 residues. CDR1 is SGHNT and CDR2 is YYREEE in the germline V gene (reference sequence). Trimming cost V 1 base and J 4 bases, with 14 bases left between them. The CDR3 DNA sequence: TGTGCCAGCAGCTTGAGCGCTGGGAGTGGCACCGGGGAGCTGTTTTTT. The encoded protein is CASSLSAGSGTGELFF.

The DNA for the CDR3 is TGTGCCAGCAGTTTACGCTCTGGAAACACCATATATTTT. This sequence encodes CASSLRSGNTIYF. The chain combines TRBV28 with TRBJ1-3; D uncertain. Germline V CDR1 and CDR2: MDHEN, SYDVKM. V shed 2 bases and J shed 0 bases, with 2 bases lying between them. CDR3 length: 13 amino acids.

This clone was seen a few times. The chain recombines TRBV28 with TRBJ2-7, with D possibly matching TRBD2 (6 bases). V lost 6 bases and J 3 bases, leaving 9 bases between the germline ends. This CDR3 is 12 amino acids long. Looked up from germline, CDR1 is MDHEN and CDR2 is SYDVKM. The CDR3 coding sequence is TGTGCCAGCAGCACCGGGAGCTACGAGCAGTACGTC. As protein: CASSTGSYEQYV.

The chain recombines TRBV11-2 with TRBJ2-1, with TRBD2 matching 8 bases. CDR3 length: 16 residues. Germline V gene data show CDR1 as SGHAT and CDR2 as FQNNGV. With 4 bases clipped from V and 4 bases from J, the junction kept 9 bases outside the gene matches. The CDR3 DNA sequence: TGTGCCAGCAGCTCCCTTCGCGGGGGGAAGTACAATGAGCAGTTCTTC. Protein: CASSSLRGGKYNEQFF.

The chain employs TRBV5-1 and TRBJ1-1, with TRBD1 matching 7 bases. CDR3 length: 15 residues. J was trimmed by 1 base and V by 7 bases; bases with no gene match: 10. The germline V gene has CDR1 SGHRS and CDR2 YFSETQ. CDR3 coding DNA: TGCGCCAGCCGTTTGACAGGGCCCAAGAACACTGAAGCTTTCTTT. Amino acids: CASRLTGPKNTEAFF.